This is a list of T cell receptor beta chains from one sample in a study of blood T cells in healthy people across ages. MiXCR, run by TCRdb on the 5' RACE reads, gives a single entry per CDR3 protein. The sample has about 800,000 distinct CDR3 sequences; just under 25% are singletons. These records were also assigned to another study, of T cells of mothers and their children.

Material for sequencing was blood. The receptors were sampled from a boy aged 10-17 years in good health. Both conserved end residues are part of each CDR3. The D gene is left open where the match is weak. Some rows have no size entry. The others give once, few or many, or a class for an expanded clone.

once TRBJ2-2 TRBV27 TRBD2 TGTGCCAGCAGTTTTAGCGGGAGGGCCTCGACCGGGGAGCTGTTTTTT CASSFSGRASTGELFF
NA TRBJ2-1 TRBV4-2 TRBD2 TGTGCCAGCAGCCAAGTTCCTAGCGGCACCTCCTACAATGAGCAGTTCTTC CASSQVPSGTSYNEQFF
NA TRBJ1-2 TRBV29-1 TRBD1 TGCAGCGTTGAGGGACAGGGGGTTCATTTTGCTGGCTACACCTTC CSVEGQGVHFAGYTF
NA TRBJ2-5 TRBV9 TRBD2 TGTGCCAGCAGCGTCGGACTAGCGGGGGGATCCCAAGAGACCCAGTACTTC CASSVGLAGGSQETQYF
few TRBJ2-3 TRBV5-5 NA TGTGCCAGCAGCCTAACAACTACCGGTACGCAGTATTTT CASSLTTTGTQYF
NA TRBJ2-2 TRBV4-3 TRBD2 TGCGCCAGCAGCCAAGGTCTAGCGGGAAGTTTCGGGGAGCTGTTTTTT CASSQGLAGSFGELFF
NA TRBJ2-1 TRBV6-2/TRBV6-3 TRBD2 TGTGCCAGCAGCGGGTGGAGGAGCGGGGGGTCCTACAATGAGCAGTTCTTC CASSGWRSGGSYNEQFF
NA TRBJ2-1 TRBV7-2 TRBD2 TGTGCCAGCAGGCCCGGGACTAGCTCCTACAATGAGCAGTTCTTC CASRPGTSSYNEQFF
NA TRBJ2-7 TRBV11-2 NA TGTGCCAGCAGCTTTGACGGAAAGGAGCAGTACTTC CASSFDGKEQYF
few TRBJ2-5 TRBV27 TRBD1 TGTGCCAGCAGTCCTTGGACAGGGGCAGAGGACCAGTACTTC CASSPWTGAEDQYF
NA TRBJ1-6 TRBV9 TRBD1 TGTGCCAGCAGCGGGGACAGGGACTCGATCGGGTCACCCCTCCACTTT CASSGDRDSIGSPLHF